Each of the 18 T cell receptor beta chains below was sequenced from the same sample in a study of blood T cell repertoires in COVID-19. Some clones are missing from TCRdb's copy, which holds only in-frame ones; the method was immunoSEQ multiplex PCR. The sample holds under 110,000 clones, almost 95% seen once. Sequencing was done on a sample of peripheral blood. The receptors shown here come from a man in his fifties or sixties with active COVID-19.

V is TRBV19 and J is TRBJ1-1; TRBD1 might be the D (6 bases). The germline CDR1 and CDR2 sequences are LNHDA and SQIVND (reference sequence). The CDR3 has 15 residues. V lost 4 bases, J lost 1 base, and 13 bases lay in between. CDR3 sequence reads: CASSSRDISNTEAFF. CDR3 nucleotides: TGTGCCAGTAGTAGCCGGGACATTTCGAACACTGAAGCTTTCTTT.

V is TRBV5-4 and J is TRBJ2-3; 8 bases line up with TRBD1. Germline V gene sequence: CDR1 SGHNT, CDR2 YYREEE (reference sequence). The V gene end was trimmed by 3 bases and the J gene end by 1 base; junction bases not matched to a gene: 4. CDR3 size: 15 residues. This CDR3 reads CASSSDRARTDTQYF. The CDR3 DNA follows: TGTGCCAGCAGCTCGGACAGGGCCCGCACAGATACGCAGTATTTT.

This chain joins TRBV11-3 and TRBJ1-1; D is possibly TRBD1 (6 bases). The germline CDR1 and CDR2 sequences are SGHNT and YENEEA. The CDR3 has 12 amino acids. V lost 5 bases, J lost 9 bases, and 13 bases lay in between. The CDR3 DNA follows: TGTGCCAGCAGCCCCGACAGGATTCAAGCTTTCTTT. The encoded protein is CASSPDRIQAFF. Together with reference TRBV11-3 and TRBJ1-1, the CDR3 gives the full variable domain: EAGVVQSPRYKIIEKKQPVAFWCNPISGHNTLYWYLQNLGQGPELLIRYENEEAVDDSQLPKDRFSAERLKGVDSTLKIQPAELGDSAVYLCASSPDRIQAFFGQGTRLTVV.

This chain uses TRBV7-9 with TRBJ1-2, with D possibly matching TRBD1 (6 bases). With 5 bases removed from V and 8 bases from J, the gap between germline ends came to 21 bases. The CDR3 is made up of 15 amino acids. The germline gives CDR1 SEHNR, CDR2 FQNEAQ (reference sequence). The CDR3 region is CASSQNPDRTKGYTF. In nucleotides, the CDR3 is TGTGCCAGCAGCCAAAACCCCGACAGGACCAAAGGCTACACCTTC.

The chain couples TRBV11-1 to TRBJ2-7; the D gene is possibly TRBD1 (5 bases). CDR3 length: 12 residues. The germline V and J ends were trimmed by 5 bases and 3 bases, with 8 bases remaining between them. From germline, CDR1 is SGHAT and CDR2 FQDESV (reference sequence). CDR3: CASSPGNYEQYF. The CDR3, as DNA: TGTGCCAGCAGCCCAGGGAACTACGAGCAGTACTTC.

The chain combines TRBV29-1 with TRBJ2-3; perhaps TRBD1 as D (6 bases). CDR1 is SQVTM, CDR2 ANQGSEA, per germline. The CDR3 sequence is 11 residues long. As DNA, the CDR3 is TGCAGTGCAGGGGTGGGAGATACGCAGTATTTT. Amino acid sequence: CSAGVGDTQYF.

The chain combines TRBV6-5 with TRBJ1-3; 12 nucleotides align to TRBD1. The germline V gene has CDR1 MNHEY and CDR2 SVGAGI. The CDR3 is 15 residues long. Germline trimming cut 6 bases from V and 4 bases from J; bases unmatched to any gene: 4. CDR3 in amino acids: CASREGQGAGNTIYF. The CDR3 nucleotides are TGTGCCAGCAGGGAGGGACAGGGGGCCGGAAACACCATATATTTT.

In its sample, this clone was seen once. The genes are TRBV6-5 and TRBJ2-5; D is perhaps TRBD2 (6 bases). The CDR3 runs to 15 residues. Germline V gives CDR1 MNHEY, CDR2 SVGAGI. Trimming removed 3 bases at V and 1 base at J, with 12 bases between. As DNA, the CDR3 is TGTGCCAGCAGTTATACAGGAGGGTCCCAAGAGACCCAGTACTTC. This translates into CASSYTGGSQETQYF.

The rearrangement uses TRBV5-6 and TRBJ1-1, with 8 bases that match TRBD1. CDR1 SGHDT and CDR2 YYEEEE come from the germline V gene. CDR3 length: 16 residues. V was clipped by 3 bases and J by 1 base; unmatched bases: 8. CDR3 region: CASSSLRTGGNTEAFF. The DNA for the CDR3 is TGTGCCAGCAGCTCATTACGCACAGGGGGGAACACTGAAGCTTTCTTT.

J is TRBJ1-5 and V is TRBV7-6, with no clear D. V was pared by 1 base and J by 0 bases, with 7 bases between. The CDR3 runs 15 residues. The germline CDR1 and CDR2 sequences are SGHVS and FNYEAQ. The CDR3 reads CASSLDTYSNQPQHF. CDR3 nucleotides: TGTGCCAGCAGCTTAGACACATATAGCAATCAGCCCCAGCATTTT.

The V and J genes are TRBV19 and TRBJ2-3; D is possibly TRBD1 (5 bases). Germline lookup yields CDR1 LNHDA and CDR2 SQIVND (reference sequence). This CDR3 contains 16 residues. V shed 6 bases and J shed 0 bases, with 16 bases lying between them. CDR3: CASSLGADASTDTQYF. CDR3 DNA: TGTGCCAGTAGCCTAGGGGCTGATGCTAGCACAGATACGCAGTATTTT.

The CDR3 DNA reads as TGTGCCACACTACAGGGATCATTGAACACTGAAGCTTTCTTT. Amino acid sequence: CATLQGSLNTEAFF. The chain links TRBV10-3 to TRBJ1-1, with D maybe TRBD1 (6 bases). Per the germline V gene, CDR1 is ENHRY and CDR2 is SYGVKD. The CDR3 sequence is 14 residues long. Trimming pared 10 bases from V and 0 bases from J, leaving 15 bases between.

This sequence joins TRBV28 and TRBJ1-5; D unclear. The V gene lost 2 bases and the J gene lost 4 bases, with 12 bases spanning the gap. Germline CDR1 is MDHEN and CDR2 is SYDVKM. The CDR3 is made up of 15 amino acids. For the CDR3, the DNA is TGTGCCAGCAGTTTAGACTCTGCTCATAATCAGCCCCAGCATTTT. Protein: CASSLDSAHNQPQHF.

The V and J genes are TRBV5-1 and TRBJ1-3; D is unclear. This CDR3 has 14 residues. The V gene lost 0 bases and the J gene lost 2 bases, with 6 bases spanning the gap. The germline gives CDR1 SGHRS, CDR2 YFSETQ. The DNA for the CDR3 is TGCGCCAGCAGCTTGGCGTCAGCTGGAAACACCATATATTTT. Residues: CASSLASAGNTIYF.

The chain uses TRBV2 and TRBJ2-1, with 14 nucleotides matching TRBD2. The germline gives CDR1 SNHLY, CDR2 FYNNEI. V was pared by 6 bases and J by 8 bases, with 6 bases of the junction left unmatched. This CDR3 region has 15 residues. The CDR3 nucleotides are TGTGCCAGCAGACCCGGGACTAGCGGGAGTGATGAGCAGTTCTTC. Residues: CASRPGTSGSDEQFF.

The chain has TRBV4-1 and TRBJ1-2; 7 nucleotides line up with TRBD1. Germline V gives CDR1 MGHRA, CDR2 YSYEKL. The CDR3 loop spans 16 amino acids. The junction had 8 bases not matched to a gene; V was cut back by 1 base and J by 3 bases. CDR3 sequence: CASSQGLRGLDYGYTF. The CDR3 bases are TGCGCCAGCAGCCAAGGATTAAGGGGGCTTGACTATGGCTACACCTTC.

This chain uses TRBV27 with TRBJ2-6; 8 bases align to TRBD2. V shed 5 bases and J 0 bases; nucleotides not matched to a gene: 15. The V gene's germline CDR1 is MNHEY and CDR2 SMNVEV (reference sequence). The CDR3 spans 20 residues. The CDR3, as DNA: TGTGCCAGCAGTCCTCCCCCCCACTTGGCGGGAGGCTCTGGGGCCAACGTCCTGACTTTC. Translation gives CASSPPPHLAGGSGANVLTF.

The table lists this clone with a count of one. V and J are TRBV15 and TRBJ2-7; possibly TRBD1 for D (7 bases). The V gene's germline CDR1 is LNHNV and CDR2 YYDKDF (reference sequence). Trimming removed 5 bases at V and 2 bases at J, with 16 bases between. The CDR3 sequence is 15 residues long. The CDR3 is CATSPETGRTYEQYF. In DNA, the CDR3 is TGTGCCACCAGCCCAGAGACAGGGAGGACCTACGAGCAGTACTTC.